What follows are 9 T cell receptor beta chains derived from one specimen sequenced in a study of technical replicates of blood from several donors. Produced via immunoSEQ multiplex PCR; TCRdb's table is partial and in-frame only. The sample holds 65,000 to 95,000 clones, roughly 98% seen once. Sequenced: T cells isolated from PBMCs. The receptors derive from a human donor in good health.

J is TRBJ1-3 and V is TRBV4-2, with 10 bases matching TRBD1. J was trimmed by 0 bases and V by 4 bases; bases with no gene match: 3. The CDR3 loop spans 16 amino acids. Germline values: CDR1 LGHNA, CDR2 YNFKEQ. CDR3 coding DNA: TGTGCCAGCAGCCTAGGGACAGGGGACTCTGGAAACACCATATATTTT. Amino acids: CASSLGTGDSGNTIYF.

The chain combines TRBV9 with TRBJ2-7; TRBD2 might be the D (6 bases). Per the germline V gene, CDR1 is SGDLS and CDR2 is YYNGEE. Trimming stripped 3 bases from V and 7 bases from J, with 23 bases between. The CDR3 consists of 16 residues. CDR3 region: CASSGNRDSSVWEQYF. CDR3 DNA sequence: TGTGCCAGCAGCGGCAACCGGGACTCTAGCGTATGGGAGCAGTACTTC.

The chain has TRBV6-5 and TRBJ2-1; 11 bases agree with TRBD2. The V gene's germline CDR1 is MNHEY and CDR2 SVGAGI. After removal of 6 bases from V and 6 bases from J, the junction contained 7 bases not matched to a gene. The CDR3 is 15 residues long. The CDR3 nucleotides read TGTGCCAGCAGACCCCCTAGCGGGGGGTTCAATGAGCAGTTCTTC. This gives the protein CASRPPSGGFNEQFF.

V is TRBV28 and J is TRBJ1-5, with TRBD1 identical over 12 bases. The trim removed 5 bases at V and 6 bases at J, leaving 8 bases unmatched. The CDR3 sequence is 16 residues long. Per the germline V gene, CDR1 is MDHEN and CDR2 is SYDVKM. The DNA of the CDR3 is TGTGCCAGCAGTAGGCGGGGACAGGGGGCGGTTCAGCCCCAGCATTTT. Translation: CASSRRGQGAVQPQHF.

The rearrangement links TRBV5-4 to TRBJ2-2; 11 bases fit TRBD1. The germline CDR1 and CDR2 sequences are SGHNT and YYREEE (reference sequence). V shed 4 bases and J 8 bases; nucleotides not matched to a gene: 4. This CDR3 has 14 residues. The CDR3: CASSLDRGPGELFF. The DNA for the CDR3 is TGTGCCAGCAGCCTGGACAGGGGGCCTGGGGAGCTGTTTTTT.

This chain joins TRBV5-6 and TRBJ2-3; 8 bases are shared with TRBD2. The CDR3 length is 16 residues. Germline V gene sequence: CDR1 SGHDT, CDR2 YYEEEE. V shed 4 bases and J 3 bases; nucleotides not matched to a gene: 10. DNA of the CDR3: TGTGCCAGCAGCCAAGACCCGGGAGGGTGGACAGATACGCAGTATTTT. Protein sequence: CASSQDPGGWTDTQYF.

The V gene is TRBV4-1, the J gene TRBJ2-5, with 13 nucleotides matching TRBD2. Germline V gene lookup returns CDR1 MGHRA and CDR2 YSYEKL. Trimming at V came to 2 bases and at J to 1 base, leaving 4 bases not matched to a gene. The CDR3 consists of 17 residues. The DNA for the CDR3 is TGCGCCAGCAGCCAACACACTAGCGGGAGGGCCCAAGAGACCCAGTACTTC. This codes for CASSQHTSGRAQETQYF.

The V call is TRBV29-1, the J call TRBJ1-2, with 10 bases lining up with TRBD1. Trimming took 4 bases from V and 6 from J; bases not matched to a gene: 5. This CDR3 is 13 amino acids long. Looked up from germline, CDR1 is SQVTM and CDR2 is ANQGSEA. Written as DNA, the CDR3 is TGCAGCGTTGCTGACAGGGGGCAACATGGCTACACCTTC. This gives the protein CSVADRGQHGYTF. The variable domain in full, with the rest retrieved from reference TRBV29-1 and TRBJ1-2, is SAVISQKPSRDICQRGTSLTIQCQVDSQVTMMFWYRQQPGQSLTLIATANQGSEATYESGFVIDKFPISRPNLTFSTLTVSNMSPEDSSIYLCSVADRGQHGYTFGSGTRLTVV.

The rearrangement links TRBV7-9 to TRBJ2-1; D is possibly TRBD2 (6 bases). V was shortened by 5 bases and J by 9 bases, with 11 bases between the two germline ends. Germline assignment: CDR1 SEHNR and CDR2 FQNEAQ (reference sequence). This CDR3 has 12 amino acids. Here the CDR3 DNA reads TGTGCCAGCAGCCACGGGACTCTTGAGCAGTTCTTC. It encodes CASSHGTLEQFF.